These 14 T cell receptor beta chains originate from one sample sequenced in a study of T-cell memory formation after mild COVID-19. One entry per CDR3 protein results from TCRdb running MiXCR on the 5' RACE reads. The repertoire holds some 410,000 distinct CDR3 sequences, with around a quarter as singletons. The sequenced sample consisted of PBMCs or a T cell subset sorted from them (not recorded which). These receptors originate from an adult woman who had mild COVID-19 (a few samples of this study predate the infection). Cell type and time point are not known.

The rearrangement links TRBV7-6 to TRBJ1-5, with D perhaps matching TRBD1 (5 bases). The CDR3 sequence is 17 residues long. Germline V CDR1 and CDR2: SGHVS, FNYEAQ. Between the trimmed V and J ends, which lost 2 bases and 8 bases, there was a span of 22 bases. CDR3 residues: CASSLLQRQSLNEPQHF. The CDR3 bases are TGTGCCAGCAGCTTACTCCAAAGACAGTCCCTTAATGAGCCCCAGCATTTT.

This clonotype has a single count. The CDR3 nucleotides are TGCGCCAGCAGCTTATTATGGGGCAGCACTGAAGCTTTCTTT. Its translation: CASSLLWGSTEAFF. The rearrangement uses TRBV5-1 and TRBJ1-1; D is perhaps TRBD1 (5 bases). Trimming pared 2 bases from V and 4 bases from J, leaving 12 bases between. The CDR3 covers 14 residues. In germline, CDR1 is SGHRS, CDR2 YFSETQ.

This clonotype turned up a few times. J is TRBJ1-1 and V is TRBV27; D remains ambiguous. V was trimmed by 5 bases and J by 5 bases, leaving 18 bases between them. The CDR3 totals 15 residues. CDR1 MNHEY and CDR2 SMNVEV come from the germline V gene (reference sequence). The CDR3 spells CASSPPRPTGTEAFF. CDR3 nucleotides: TGTGCCAGCAGTCCCCCGAGGCCTACGGGGACTGAAGCTTTCTTT.

There are a few counts of this clonotype. V is TRBV12-3 or TRBV12-4 and J is TRBJ1-2; the D is unclear. The ends were cut back, 4 bases at V and 10 bases at J, with 13 bases in the middle. CDR3 length: 12 residues. The CDR3 spells CASSSAMTDYTF. The CDR3 nucleotides read TGTGCCAGCAGTTCAGCGATGACGGACTACACCTTC.

This clonotype was observed at least ten times. J is TRBJ2-5 and V is TRBV6-2 or TRBV6-3, with D unclear. The V end lost 2 bases, the J end lost 5 bases, and 3 bases lay between the germline ends. The CDR3 is 11 amino acids. CDR1 and CDR2 from the germline V gene are MNHEY and SVGEGT. This CDR3 is CASSYRETQYF. CDR3 coding DNA: TGTGCCAGCAGTTACAGGGAGACCCAGTACTTC.

The rearrangement joins TRBV3-1 to TRBJ2-7; the D is unclear. Germline CDR1 reads LGHDT; CDR2 reads YNNKEL (reference sequence). This CDR3 comprises 12 residues. Trimming stripped 4 bases from V and 0 bases from J, with 4 bases between. CDR3 region: CASSRASYEQYF. For the CDR3, the DNA is TGTGCCAGCAGCCGGGCCTCCTACGAGCAGTACTTC.

The chain uses TRBV5-1 and TRBJ2-3, with 9 bases aligning to TRBD2. Trimming at V came to 5 bases and at J to 2 bases, leaving 6 bases not matched to a gene. Germline CDR1 reads SGHRS; CDR2 reads YFSETQ. The CDR3 runs to 15 residues. The CDR3 spells CASSYTSGSTDTQYF. CDR3 DNA: TGCGCCAGCAGTTACACTAGCGGGTCCACAGATACGCAGTATTTT.

The rearrangement uses TRBV6-2 or TRBV6-3 and TRBJ2-7; 7 bases are a match to TRBD2. The CDR3 is 13 amino acids. Germline V gives CDR1 MNHEY, CDR2 SVGEGT. Germline trimming cut 8 bases from V and 4 bases from J; bases unmatched to any gene: 8. DNA for the CDR3: TGTGCCAGCTCTCGGCGGGGGTCGTACGAGCAGTACTTC. This sequence encodes CASSRRGSYEQYF.

The V call is TRBV12-3 or TRBV12-4, the J call TRBJ1-1, with a tentative D call TRBD1 (5 bases). This CDR3 has 12 amino acids. Trimming removed 3 bases from V and 10 bases from J, with 12 bases in between. DNA for the CDR3: TGTGCCAGCAGTTTGTCCGGGCAGGGAGCTTTCTTT. This gives the protein CASSLSGQGAFF.

The gene calls are TRBV7-9 and TRBJ2-1, with no clear D. This CDR3 region has 14 residues. Germline V lookup: CDR1 SEHNR, CDR2 FQNEAQ (reference sequence). V was trimmed by 0 bases and J by 3 bases, leaving 6 bases between them. Here the CDR3 DNA reads TGTGCCAGCAGCTTAGCCTTCGGCTACAATGAGCAGTTCTTC. Its protein product is CASSLAFGYNEQFF.

This clonotype was detected a few times. CDR3 sequence: CATSDFSGPYNEQFF. The CDR3 bases are TGTGCCACCAGTGATTTCTCTGGACCCTACAATGAGCAGTTCTTC. This chain links TRBV24-1 with TRBJ2-1; D unresolved. With 1 base removed from V and 2 bases from J, the gap between germline ends came to 8 bases. The CDR3 sequence is 15 residues long. Germline CDR1 reads KGHDR; CDR2 reads SFDVKD.

This clonotype was seen ten or more times. V and J are TRBV5-1 and TRBJ2-3; TRBD2 matches at 8 bases. Per germline, CDR1 SGHRS and CDR2 YFSETQ. The V and J ends lost 0 bases and 4 bases, in that order; junction bases with no gene match: 10. The CDR3 loop spans 17 amino acids. CDR3 region: CASSLENWREEPDTQYF. In nucleotides, the CDR3 is TGCGCCAGCAGCTTGGAGAATTGGCGGGAGGAGCCAGATACGCAGTATTTT.

The chain carries TRBV24-1 and TRBJ2-1; TRBD2 aligns across 12 bases. The junction had 5 bases not matched to a gene; V was cut back by 5 bases and J by 4 bases. This CDR3 has 16 amino acids. CDR1 and CDR2 (germline): KGHDR, SFDVKD. The DNA for the CDR3 is TGTGCCACCAGTGGACTAGCGGGAGATCGATACAATGAGCAGTTCTTC. Encoded protein: CATSGLAGDRYNEQFF.

This sequence joins TRBV6-2 or TRBV6-3 and TRBJ2-1; D unclear. The CDR3 is 12 amino acids. CDR1 is MNHEY, CDR2 SVGEGT, per germline. V lost 6 bases to trimming and J lost 7 bases, with 10 bases between them. CDR3 bases: TGTGCCAGCAGATCTATCGGAAATGAGCAGTTCTTC. Its translation is CASRSIGNEQFF.